Listed below are T cell receptor beta chains from one sample, sequenced in a study of CXCR3-negative and CXCR3-positive naive CD8 T cells. TCRdb derives one entry per CDR3 protein from the 5' RACE reads, leaving out DNA. The listing records over 55,000 distinct CDR3 sequences. The sample was naive CXCR3+ CD8+ T cells from blood. These receptors originate from a human donor in good health. Some clones in this sample may be carry-over from other donors' samples. The CDR3 runs from the conserved cysteine through the conserved F or W.

V	J	CDR3
TRBV29-1	TRBJ2-1	CSVEGQLGRPATYNEQFF
TRBV12-3/TRBV12-4	TRBJ2-1	CASNLTGAYNEQFF
TRBV2	TRBJ2-7	CAILLAGGEQYF
TRBV7-9	TRBJ2-7	CASSSQGAPYEQYF
TRBV10-3	TRBJ2-5	CAISEPTMVETQYF
TRBV25-1	TRBJ2-5	CASAGTAQETQYF
TRBV7-6	TRBJ2-3	CASSLELSGVTQYF
TRBV29-1	TRBJ2-6	CSVLWYSFTSGANVLTF
TRBV5-6	TRBJ1-2	CASSDAGANYGYTF
TRBV30	TRBJ2-3	CAWRTWREHTDTQYF
TRBV29-1	TRBJ2-7	CSVLQGRNEQYF
TRBV7-8	TRBJ2-3	CASSPPTADTQYF
TRBV7-9	TRBJ1-4	CASRSRQGVDEKLFF
TRBV29-1	TRBJ2-7	CSVEGDPAYEQYF
TRBV5-1	TRBJ2-6	CASSLARIGSFSGANVLTF
TRBV28	TRBJ1-4	CASSLWAGGRATNEKLFF
TRBV29-1	TRBJ1-1	CSVGAALNTEAFF
TRBV29-1	TRBJ1-1	CSVIPGTEAFF
TRBV28	TRBJ2-1	CASSLERGDYNEQFF
TRBV4-2	TRBJ1-5	CASSIGELDQPQHF
TRBV6-5	TRBJ2-6	CASSYSVESGSGANVLTF
TRBV12-3/TRBV12-4	TRBJ2-1	CASSTRTLAGESYEQFF
TRBV18	TRBJ2-1	CASSPSGTGGYNEQFF
TRBV7-3	TRBJ2-3	CASSSDGMADTQYF
TRBV29-1	TRBJ1-2	CSVEAKTAGFEGYTF
TRBV4-1	TRBJ2-1	CASSPTTGQAVSSNNEQFF
TRBV15	TRBJ2-5	CATSHSGGSVWYQETQYF
TRBV7-9	TRBJ2-7	CASRRLAYEQYF
TRBV3-1	TRBJ1-1	CASSQVGTGEMNTEAFF
TRBV7-9	TRBJ2-5	CASSSAGDWETQYF
TRBV5-5	TRBJ2-1	CASSSPDSEYNEQFF
TRBV28	TRBJ2-5	CASSEWRGYQETQYF
TRBV2	TRBJ1-2	CASLTLDRDPYGYTF
TRBV7-2	TRBJ2-7	CASSSPGGGGALEQYF
TRBV6-2/TRBV6-3	TRBJ2-2	CASSYANTGELFF
TRBV3-1	TRBJ2-1	CASSHLLRGDYGRNEQFF
TRBV20-1	TRBJ1-2	CSAKLTGSDYGYTF
TRBV9	TRBJ2-1	CASSYGTGKNEQFF
TRBV29-1	TRBJ2-1	CSVEAATLQGLNYNEQFF
TRBV20-1	TRBJ1-1	CSARGALYTEAFF
TRBV15	TRBJ2-1	CATSRVGLALYNEQFF
TRBV29-1	TRBJ1-1	CSVGQGTEAFF
TRBV4-3	TRBJ1-6	CASSQDSINSPLHF
TRBV30	TRBJ2-2	CAWSVQGFDGELFF
TRBV20-1	TRBJ2-7	CSARHPAGGPYEQYF